The 25 T cell receptor beta chains below were found in one sample sequenced in a study of molecular identifiers for immune sequencing clone quantification (dated by TCRdb to 2016 to 2019). Library creation used PCR. The listed sequencing device is NextSeq 500. The raw public data were reprocessed by TCRdb itself: fastp quality trimming at Q25, MiXCR clonotype calling, in-frame beta chains only. Every CDR3 protein is listed once, alongside the most common genes and DNA of its rows. The sample profile shows about 500,000 distinct CDR3 sequences; about 25% of them were found once. The leading ten clones occupy just over 0.75% of the sample. Input material: naive CD8+ T cells from blood, with Jurkat cell RNA spiked in. The sample's cell subset or site label, decoded: FACS-sorted CD8+CD4-CCR7+CD45RA+ naive T cells. The source of these receptors is a human donor in good health. Some libraries in this study had Jurkat cell RNA spiked in.

About this clonotype itself: This may come from a read error, since a much larger clone is one base off. The V call is TRBV4-3, the J call TRBJ1-6, with 11 bases matching TRBD1. Germline-derived CDR1 and CDR2 are LGHNA and YSLEER. The CDR3 loop spans 15 amino acids. J gave up 10 bases and V 3 bases, and 5 bases lay outside the gene matches. The CDR3 DNA reads as TGCGCCAGCAGCCAGTGGGACAGGGGGAACTCACCCCTCCACTTT. It specifies CASSQWDRGNSPLHF.

Concerning this clonotype: It may be a read error: a sequence one base away is much more abundant. V usage is TRBV7-9 and J usage is TRBJ2-4, with unresolved D. Germline CDR1 reads SEHNR; CDR2 reads FQNEAQ (reference sequence). CDR3 size: 14 residues. CDR3 DNA: TGTGCCAGCAGCTTAGTGCTGGAGAAAAGCATTCAGTACTTC. Translated, it gives CASSLVLEKSIQYF.

Turning to this clonotype: A read error may account for a junction end that differs from germline. The V and J genes are TRBV19 and TRBJ1-1; no clear D. The CDR3 sequence is 13 residues long. Germline assignment: CDR1 LNHDA and CDR2 SQIVND (reference sequence). This chain's CDR3 is CASSMTRNTEALF. The DNA of the CDR3 is TGTGCCAGTAGTATGACCCGGAATACTGAAGCTCTCTTT.

This clonotype occurred a few times. The chain's CDR3 is CASSYTQGRTYEQYF. As DNA, the CDR3 is TGTGCCAGCAGTTACACGCAGGGGAGGACCTACGAGCAGTACTTC. The chain has TRBV6-2 or TRBV6-3 and TRBJ2-7; D possibly matches TRBD1 or TRBD2 (6 bases each). With 2 bases removed from V and 2 bases from J, the gap between germline ends came to 13 bases. The germline CDR1 and CDR2 sequences are MNHEY and SVGEGT. The length of the CDR3 is 15 residues.

A few counts support this clonotype. V is TRBV12-3 or TRBV12-4 and J is TRBJ1-4; weak D call: TRBD1 (5 bases). V was shortened by 3 bases and J by 4 bases, with 9 bases between the two germline ends. The CDR3 consists of 14 residues. For the CDR3, the DNA is TGTGCCAGCAGTTTTGGAGGGGTTAATGAAAAACTGTTTTTT. Translated, it gives CASSFGGVNEKLFF.

The chain recombines TRBV20-1 with TRBJ2-2; unclear D gene. Looked up from germline, CDR1 is DFQATT and CDR2 is SNEGSKA (reference sequence). Trimming pared 6 bases from V and 2 bases from J, leaving 10 bases between. The CDR3 covers 13 residues. The CDR3 here is CSAPYPNTGELFF. The CDR3 DNA reads TGCAGTGCACCTTACCCCAACACCGGGGAGCTGTTTTTT.

The rearrangement links TRBV30 to TRBJ1-1, with a tentative D call TRBD1 (5 bases). Germline CDR1 reads GTSNPN; CDR2 reads SVGIG (reference sequence). The CDR3 spans 13 residues. V gave up 5 bases and J gave up 1 base, with 11 bases separating them. The CDR3 here is CAWGDGWNTEAFF. CDR3 nucleotide sequence: TGTGCCTGGGGGGACGGATGGAACACTGAAGCTTTCTTT.

The J gene is TRBJ2-7, the V gene TRBV4-3, with 13 nucleotides matching TRBD2. The V gene end was trimmed by 0 bases and the J gene end by 2 bases; junction bases not matched to a gene: 1. Germline assignment: CDR1 LGHNA and CDR2 YSLEER. This CDR3 comprises 16 residues. The CDR3 loop is CASSQDTSGGAYEQYF. The DNA for the CDR3 is TGCGCCAGCAGCCAAGATACTAGCGGGGGGGCCTACGAGCAGTACTTC.

In its sample, this clonotype was seen a few times. In nucleotides, the CDR3 is TGTGCCAGCAGCTACCGGGACCGAAGCTCTGGGGCCAACGTCCTGACTTTC. It translates to CASSYRDRSSGANVLTF. The chain couples TRBV5-8 to TRBJ2-6; D tentatively reads TRBD1 or TRBD2 (5 bases each). Germline CDR1 and CDR2: SGHTS and YDEGEE. The CDR3 runs to 17 residues. With 3 bases removed from V and 0 bases from J, the gap between germline ends came to 13 bases.

The sample holds a few counts of this clonotype. The chain couples TRBV4-3 to TRBJ1-2; D perhaps matches TRBD1 (6 bases). Trimming pared 3 bases from V and 4 bases from J, leaving 15 bases between. Germline lookup yields CDR1 LGHNA and CDR2 YSLEER. There are 15 residues in the CDR3. CDR3 nucleotides: TGCGCCAGCAGCCAGTTCCCTGACAGGTCCTATGGCTACACCTTC. Amino acid sequence: CASSQFPDRSYGYTF.

Notes on this clonotype: An end of the junction differs from the germline gene, which may be a read error. The chain links TRBV7-9 to TRBJ2-7; no reliable D call. The CDR3 is 11 amino acids. Germline CDR1 reads SEHNR; CDR2 reads FQNEAQ (reference sequence). The CDR3 DNA reads as TGTGCCAGCACGGATAACTACGCGCAGTACTTC. It yields the protein CASTDNYAQYF.

For the CDR3, the DNA is TGTGCCAGCAGTGACCCGGGCAATGAGCAGTTCTTC. This encodes CASSDPGNEQFF. This chain links TRBV2 with TRBJ2-1; D not certain. This CDR3 contains 12 residues. Trimming took off 3 bases at V and 6 bases at J, with 6 bases between the two ends. Germline lookup yields CDR1 SNHLY and CDR2 FYNNEI.

Concerning this clonotype itself: The junction departs from the called germline gene at one end, perhaps through a read error. CDR3 sequence reads: CASSITGDYGYTF. The CDR3 coding sequence is TGTGCCAGCAGCATTACAGGGGACTACGGCTACACCTTC. This chain connects TRBV12-3 or TRBV12-4 to TRBJ1-2, with 7 bases lining up with TRBD1. The CDR3 runs 13 residues.

V gene TRBV5-1 combines with J gene TRBJ2-1; 8 bases map to TRBD2. V shed 2 bases, J shed 9 bases, and the junction held 19 bases outside the gene matches. The CDR3 totals 18 residues. The germline CDR1 and CDR2 sequences are SGHRS and YFSETQ. The CDR3 bases are TGCGCCAGCAGCTTCATTGCTTGGGGGACTAGTTTGTCCAGTGAGCAGTTCTTC. Protein product: CASSFIAWGTSLSSEQFF.

This clonotype was seen ten or more times. V and J are TRBV5-6 and TRBJ2-7; TRBD2 might be the D (5 bases). Germline V lookup: CDR1 SGHDT, CDR2 YYEEEE. The CDR3 is made up of 14 amino acids. The V end lost 0 bases, the J end lost 3 bases, and 10 bases lay between the germline ends. The CDR3 loop is CASSLVRSGYEQYF. For the CDR3, the DNA is TGTGCCAGCAGCTTGGTGCGGAGCGGCTACGAGCAGTACTTC.

This chain joins TRBV5-6 and TRBJ1-5; D is perhaps TRBD1 (6 bases). CDR1 is SGHDT and CDR2 is YYEEEE in the germline V gene. The CDR3 spans 13 residues. V lost 4 bases and J 5 bases, leaving 10 bases between the germline ends. The CDR3: CASSQRQDQPQHF. The CDR3 DNA reads TGTGCCAGCAGCCAAAGACAGGATCAGCCCCAGCATTTT. The whole variable domain, remainder taken from reference TRBV5-6 and TRBJ1-5, is DAGVTQSPTHLIKTRGQQVTLRCSPKSGHDTVSWYQQALGQGPQFIFQYYEEEERQRGNFPDRFSGHQFPNYSSELNVNALLLGDSALYLCASSQRQDQPQHFGDGTRLSIL.

The CDR3 is CASSWGGHEAFF. The CDR3 DNA reads as TGCGCCAGCAGCTGGGGGGGACATGAAGCTTTCTTT. The V and J genes are TRBV5-1 and TRBJ1-1; tentatively, D is TRBD1 (6 bases). There are 12 residues in the CDR3. Per germline, CDR1 SGHRS and CDR2 YFSETQ. V lost 3 bases, J lost 7 bases, and 10 bases lay in between.

This clonotype was seen just once. The chain carries TRBV28 and TRBJ1-5; a possible D gene is TRBD1 (5 bases). The germline gives CDR1 MDHEN, CDR2 SYDVKM. The CDR3 totals 13 residues. V was shortened by 4 bases and J by 3 bases, with 7 bases between the two germline ends. The CDR3 reads CASSSGFNQPQHF. The CDR3 DNA follows: TGTGCCAGCAGTTCAGGGTTCAATCAGCCCCAGCATTTT.

In this sample, this clonotype turned up many times. J is TRBJ2-7 and V is TRBV7-2; D unclear. The V gene's germline CDR1 is SGHTA and CDR2 FQGNSA. The CDR3 is made up of 13 amino acids. V shed 2 bases and J shed 2 bases, with 7 bases lying between them. The CDR3 bases are TGTGCCAGCAGCTTAACCCGTGCCTACGAGCAGTACTTC. Translation: CASSLTRAYEQYF.

The chain has TRBV15 and TRBJ2-7; D unresolved. Germline assignment: CDR1 LNHNV and CDR2 YYDKDF (reference sequence). This CDR3 has 12 amino acids. V was trimmed by 5 bases and J by 0 bases, leaving 5 bases between them. CDR3 sequence reads: CATSASSYEQYF. The CDR3 coding sequence is TGTGCCACCAGCGCAAGCTCCTACGAGCAGTACTTC.

This clonotype has just a few counts. The genes are TRBV5-6 and TRBJ2-3; 9 bases are shared with TRBD2. This CDR3 spans 15 amino acids. Unmatched junction bases numbered 10, after V lost 6 bases and J lost 5 bases. Germline assignment: CDR1 SGHDT and CDR2 YYEEEE. CDR3 nucleotides: TGTGCCAGCACGGCGGGGGGGGGGCCCGGAGATACGCAGTATTTT. Its translation: CASTAGGGPGDTQYF. The full variable domain, rest sourced from reference TRBV5-6 and TRBJ2-3, is DAGVTQSPTHLIKTRGQQVTLRCSPKSGHDTVSWYQQALGQGPQFIFQYYEEEERQRGNFPDRFSGHQFPNYSSELNVNALLLGDSALYLCASTAGGGPGDTQYFGPGTRLTVL.

This clonotype occurred many times. The chain uses TRBV13 and TRBJ2-2; D is uncertain. Germline CDR1 and CDR2: PRHDT and FYEKMQ (reference sequence). This CDR3 has 15 amino acids. V was trimmed by 0 bases and J by 1 base, leaving 6 bases between them. In DNA form, the CDR3 reads TGTGCCAGCAGCTTAGGGCGGAGGAACACCGGGGAGCTGTTTTTT. Its translation: CASSLGRRNTGELFF.

The CDR3 DNA reads TGTGCCAGTAGTATGTTCGGCGGGGGGACCTACGAGCAGTACTTC. Translating it yields CASSMFGGGTYEQYF. The rearrangement uses TRBV19 and TRBJ2-7; TRBD2 matches 8 bases. CDR1 is LNHDA, CDR2 SQIVND, per germline (reference sequence). J lost 2 bases, V lost 3 bases, and 6 bases had no gene match. This CDR3 comprises 15 residues.

The V and J genes are TRBV7-9 and TRBJ2-3; TRBD1 agrees at 7 bases. From germline, CDR1 is SEHNR and CDR2 FQNEAQ (reference sequence). The CDR3 runs 16 residues. V trimming: 3 bases; J trimming: 2 bases; junction bases outside the gene matches: 8. CDR3 nucleotide sequence: TGTGCCAGCAGCTTGCAGGGGGTACGGTTCACAGATACGCAGTATTTT. It translates to CASSLQGVRFTDTQYF.

This clonotype was recorded a few times. The CDR3 is CASSPGLAGASGTDTQYF. The CDR3 region has the DNA TGTGCCAGCAGCCCGGGACTAGCGGGGGCCTCTGGCACAGATACGCAGTATTTT. The chain links TRBV12-3 or TRBV12-4 to TRBJ2-3; 14 bases are shared with TRBD2. V was pared by 6 bases and J by 1 base, with 9 bases of the junction left unmatched. The CDR3 has 18 residues.